The source of this T cell receptor beta chain is a study of beta chain features in type 1 diabetes. Study summary: The samples had roughly 110,000,000 sorted cells examined in all.

General study findings and limits: The naive, central memory and Treg TCRB repertoires of patients appeared to be more similar to one another than those of healthy donors. Among all four CD4+ subsets, Type 1 diabetes patients had TCRB CDR3s that were moderately but significantly shorter.

The CDR3 length is 15 residues. The ends lost 0 bases at V and 7 bases at J; junction bases unmatched: 5. Germline-derived CDR1 and CDR2 are SGHRS and YFSETQ. The whole isolated RNA underwent reverse transcription, so sequencing captured expressed TCRB transcripts. Produced via immunoSEQ multiplex PCR; TCRdb's table is partial and in-frame only. This sample carries about 40,000 clones, more than 40% of them seen once, and the ten largest clones take 0.65% to 0.8%. As for this clone: Its antigen is still unknown.

The sequencing sample was made of central memory CD4+ T cells from blood. This TCR was sampled from a woman between 18 and 30 years old in good health. The V and J genes are TRBV5-1 and TRBJ2-2, with TRBD1 matching over 8 bases. The DNA for the CDR3 is TGCGCCAGCAGCTTGGCAGGGGGCTTGGTCGGGGAGCTGTTTTTT. Amino acids: CASSLAGGLVGELFF.